One sample yielded the 20 T cell receptor beta chains listed below, sequenced in a study of sequential checkpoint blockade in melanoma. Treatment of the sample: randomized to nivolumab then ipilimumab (arm A) or the reverse (arm B). Using immunoSEQ multiplex PCR, the repertoire was profiled, and TCRdb retains in-frame clones only, with some absent. The data contain approximately 3,500 clones, 20% to 25% of them singletons. The source was tumor tissue (inferred from file names), collected from a patient given nivolumab and ipilimumab in sequence. Receptors were obtained from a human donor with melanoma.

This clone was found many times. The chain joins TRBV12-5 to TRBJ2-5, with D perhaps TRBD2 (6 bases). Per germline, CDR1 LGHNT and CDR2 FRNRAP. The CDR3 is made up of 14 amino acids. This CDR3 reads CATTEGYTRETQYF. In DNA, the CDR3 is TGTGCCACCACGGAGGGGTATACTCGAGAGACCCAGTACTTC.

The CDR3 spells CASRPDLPPGGAPSPLHF. CDR3 DNA sequence: TGTGCCAGCAGGCCCGACCTACCTCCAGGGGGGGCACCTTCACCCCTCCACTTT. The chain employs TRBV6-8 and TRBJ1-6; 7 bases are a match to TRBD1. Germline V gives CDR1 MNHGY, CDR2 SAAAGT. V gave up 6 bases and J gave up 9 bases; unmatched junction bases: 20. This CDR3 region has 18 residues.

The chain couples TRBV5-1 to TRBJ2-7, with TRBD1 matching 10 bases. The V and J ends lost 4 bases and 11 bases, in that order; junction bases with no gene match: 21. This CDR3 spans 17 amino acids. Looked up from germline, CDR1 is SGHRS and CDR2 is YFSETQ. The DNA for the CDR3 is TGCGCCAGCAGCCCACACATAGATCCGGGACAGGGGACTTTTAAGTACTTC. As protein: CASSPHIDPGQGTFKYF.

This clone occurred a few times. The V and J genes are TRBV6-8 and TRBJ1-1; D is ambiguous. The V and J ends lost 5 bases and 8 bases respectively, with 15 bases between them. This CDR3 has 13 residues. CDR1 and CDR2 (germline): MNHGY, SAAAGT. CDR3 in amino acids: CASSPAPGSEAFF. The CDR3 DNA reads as TGTGCCAGCAGTCCCGCCCCCGGATCCGAAGCTTTCTTT.

The chain combines TRBV29-1 with TRBJ2-6; D remains ambiguous. V shed 4 bases and J shed 3 bases, with 7 bases lying between them. This CDR3 is built from 13 residues. CDR1 and CDR2 from the germline V gene are SQVTM and ANQGSEA. As DNA, the CDR3 is TGCAGCGTTGGAAGTTATGGGGCCAACGTCCTGACTTTC. Translating it yields CSVGSYGANVLTF.

This chain uses TRBV6-8 with TRBJ1-2; a weak D match, TRBD1 (6 bases). The V end was cut by 8 bases, the J end by 1 base, with 11 bases between. Germline CDR1 MNHGY, CDR2 SAAAGT. The CDR3 is 13 residues long. In DNA form, the CDR3 reads TGTGCCAGCGAGGAGGGGGTTAACTATGGCTACACCTTC. It specifies CASEEGVNYGYTF.

This clone was counted between two and nine times. The genes are TRBV30 and TRBJ2-1; the D gene is possibly TRBD1 (5 bases). The CDR3 covers 12 residues. Germline assignment: CDR1 GTSNPN and CDR2 SVGIG (reference sequence). Deletions cut 0 bases from V and 7 bases from J, with 7 bases between. This CDR3 is CAWSVRGNEQFF. CDR3 DNA sequence: TGTGCCTGGAGTGTAAGGGGAAATGAGCAGTTCTTC.

By sample fraction, this clone is large. The chain employs TRBV6-8 and TRBJ1-1; D gene uncertain. Germline assignment: CDR1 MNHGY and CDR2 SAAAGT. V lost 6 bases and J lost 4, with 15 bases in between. The CDR3 runs 14 residues. Here the CDR3 reads CASSKNRESTEAFF. The CDR3 nucleotides are TGTGCCAGCAGCAAGAACCGTGAAAGCACTGAAGCTTTCTTT.

By share of the sample, this clone is medium-sized (0.01 to 0.1%). The chain joins TRBV6-8 to TRBJ1-2, with 7 bases aligning to TRBD1. The CDR3 spans 15 residues. V trimming: 0 bases; J trimming: 1 base; junction bases outside the gene matches: 2. The germline gives CDR1 MNHGY, CDR2 SAAAGT. The CDR3 region has the DNA TGTGCCAGCAGTTACTCGGACAGGAGTAACTATGGCTACACCTTC. Translated, it gives CASSYSDRSNYGYTF.

J is TRBJ2-3 and V is TRBV19, with D possibly being TRBD2 (6 bases). Germline CDR1 reads LNHDA; CDR2 reads SQIVND (reference sequence). The V and J ends lost 4 bases and 0 bases respectively, with 8 bases between them. The CDR3 loop spans 14 amino acids. The CDR3 sequence: CASSRDFSTDTQYF. The DNA of the CDR3 is TGTGCCAGTAGTAGGGACTTTAGCACAGATACGCAGTATTTT. The whole variable domain, filled in from reference TRBV19 and TRBJ2-3, reads DGGITQSPKYLFRKEGQNVTLSCEQNLNHDAMYWYRQDPGQGLRLIYYSQIVNDFQKGDIAEGYSVSREKKESFPLTVTSAQKNPTAFYLCASSRDFSTDTQYFGPGTRLTVL.

This chain links TRBV5-1 with TRBJ2-7; TRBD2 agrees at 11 bases. J was trimmed by 7 bases and V by 4 bases; bases with no gene match: 10. Per the germline V gene, CDR1 is SGHRS and CDR2 is YFSETQ. This CDR3 comprises 15 residues. In nucleotides, the CDR3 is TGCGCCAGCAGCCGAACGACTAGCGGGGCGAGGGAGCAGTACTTC. Protein: CASSRTTSGAREQYF.

This sequence joins TRBV19 and TRBJ2-1; possibly TRBD1 for D (6 bases). CDR1 and CDR2 (germline): LNHDA, SQIVND (reference sequence). Trimming left V 3 bases short and J 9 bases short, with 15 bases between. CDR3 length equals 14 residues. CDR3 in DNA: TGTGCCAGTAGTATTTCAGCAGGGGATGGTGAGCAGTTCTTC. It translates to CASSISAGDGEQFF.

This clone appeared a single time. Here the CDR3 DNA reads TGTGCCAGCTCACGAGAGTGGACAGGGAACACCGGGGAGCTGTTTTTT. This encodes CASSREWTGNTGELFF. The chain recombines TRBV18 with TRBJ2-2, with TRBD1 matching 7 bases. Germline V gene sequence: CDR1 KGHSH, CDR2 LQKENI. With V trimmed by 4 bases and J by 1 base, 6 bases remained unmatched. The CDR3 consists of 16 residues.

The CDR3 sequence: CASSIAQDSNQPQHF. CDR3 nucleotides: TGTGCCAGTAGTATAGCCCAGGATAGCAATCAGCCCCAGCATTTT. The chain carries TRBV19 and TRBJ1-5; D gene uncertain. The CDR3 is made up of 15 amino acids. Germline V lookup: CDR1 LNHDA, CDR2 SQIVND (reference sequence). Deletions cut 1 base from V and 0 bases from J, with 7 bases between.

In this sample, this clone turned up a few times. This chain connects TRBV6-8 to TRBJ1-5, with 7 bases aligning to TRBD1. Germline V gives CDR1 MNHGY, CDR2 SAAAGT. After removal of 5 bases from V and 3 bases from J, the junction contained 10 bases not matched to a gene. CDR3 length equals 16 residues. The CDR3 region is CASSKAAGQINQPQHF. CDR3 bases: TGTGCCAGCAGTAAAGCAGCGGGACAGATCAATCAGCCCCAGCATTTT.

This clone has a handful of counts. This chain links TRBV9 with TRBJ2-5; 12 bases match TRBD2. Germline V gives CDR1 SGDLS, CDR2 YYNGEE. V lost 0 bases, J lost 4 bases, and 4 bases stayed unmatched. The CDR3 sequence is 16 residues long. The CDR3 loop is CASSVATLAGGETQYF. The DNA for the CDR3 is TGTGCCAGCAGCGTAGCTACACTAGCGGGGGGAGAGACCCAGTACTTC.

V is TRBV14 and J is TRBJ2-7; D is uncertain. Trimming shortened V by 3 bases and J by 3 bases, and 9 bases separated the two germline ends. Germline V gene lookup returns CDR1 SGHDN and CDR2 FVKESK. This CDR3 spans 13 amino acids. The CDR3 loop is CASSHQLSYEQYF. DNA of the CDR3: TGTGCCAGCAGCCACCAATTGAGCTACGAGCAGTACTTC. The whole variable domain, filled in from reference TRBV14 and TRBJ2-7, reads EAGVTQFPSHSVIEKGQTVTLRCDPISGHDNLYWYRRVMGKEIKFLLHFVKESKQDESGMPNNRFLAERTGGTYSTLKVQPAELEDSGVYFCASSHQLSYEQYFGPGTRLTVT.

In this sample, this clone turned up a few times. This sequence joins TRBV5-1 and TRBJ2-7; 13 bases fit TRBD2. Germline V gives CDR1 SGHRS, CDR2 YFSETQ. The CDR3 extends over 20 amino acids. Trimming removed 4 bases from V and 2 bases from J; junction bases left unmatched: 18. The CDR3 DNA sequence: TGCGCCAGCAGCCCGGGGGGTTCGGTCGGGACTAGCGGGGTGCCCTACGAGCAGTACTTC. Amino acid sequence: CASSPGGSVGTSGVPYEQYF.

The J gene is TRBJ1-2, the V gene TRBV19, with 9 bases fitting TRBD1. Per germline, CDR1 LNHDA and CDR2 SQIVND (reference sequence). V dropped 6 bases and J dropped 7; count of bases not matched to a gene: 6. This CDR3 is 13 amino acids long. CDR3 region: CASRQTDRGGYTF. CDR3 bases: TGTGCCAGTAGGCAGACGGACAGGGGTGGCTACACCTTC. The complete variable domain, with remaining parts taken from reference TRBV19 and TRBJ1-2, reads DGGITQSPKYLFRKEGQNVTLSCEQNLNHDAMYWYRQDPGQGLRLIYYSQIVNDFQKGDIAEGYSVSREKKESFPLTVTSAQKNPTAFYLCASRQTDRGGYTFGSGTRLTVV.

This clone occurred a few times. V is TRBV7-1 and J is TRBJ2-3; the D is unclear. TRBV7-1 qualifies as an ORF whose function is uncertain. The CDR3 loop spans 13 amino acids. V lost 6 bases and J lost 1, with 8 bases in between. The CDR3 DNA reads TGTGCCAGCAGTTGGGTGGGCACAGATACGCAGTATTTT. Its protein is CASSWVGTDTQYF.